Below, 22 T cell receptor beta chains from the same sample are listed, as sequenced in a study of tumor and adjacent non-tumor tissue in lung cancer. RNA was extracted from bulk tissue without any cell sorting. More than 3 cm separated this lung sample from the edge of the tumor. Three rounds of nested PCR, following a modified ARM-PCR protocol, produced the TCRbeta library. TCRdb fed the multiplex PCR reads into MiXCR, producing one record per CDR3 protein. The table records 47,000 or so distinct CDR3 sequences, around 67% of them present only once. Specimen: distant non-tumor lung tissue. These receptors all stem from an older woman with non-small cell lung cancer.

This clonotype was recorded a few times. A much bigger clone sits one base away, suggesting this may be a read error. V gene TRBV5-6 combines with J gene TRBJ2-7; tentatively, D is TRBD1 (6 bases). This CDR3 contains 15 residues. Germline-derived CDR1 and CDR2 are SGHDT and YYEEEE. CDR3 in DNA: TGTGCCAACAGCACTGATTTTAGGGGGTCCTACGAGCAGTACTTC. It is translated as CANSTDFRGSYEQYF.

As to this clonotype: One end of the junction varies from germline; a read error may be responsible. The genes are TRBV4-2 and TRBJ2-3, with TRBD2 matching 9 bases. The V gene's germline CDR1 is LGHNA and CDR2 YNFKEQ. The CDR3 has 16 residues. The CDR3 region has the DNA TGTGCCAGCACCCAAGAGGGCAGCGGGAGGACAGATACGCGGTATTTT. This sequence encodes CASTQEGSGRTDTRYF.

The rearrangement links TRBV13 to TRBJ2-1; D tentatively fits TRBD1 or TRBD2 (5 bases each). This CDR3 has 14 amino acids. Trimming took 3 bases from V and 12 from J, leaving 18 bases between them. Per the germline V gene, CDR1 is PRHDT and CDR2 is FYEKMQ (reference sequence). CDR3: CASSFVGASSGQFF. The CDR3 DNA sequence: TGTGCCAGCAGCTTTGTCGGGGCCTCCAGTGGGCAGTTCTTC. Based on the CDR3 plus reference TRBV13 and TRBJ2-1, the full variable domain is AAGVIQSPRHLIKEKRETATLKCYPIPRHDTVYWYQQGPGQDPQFLISFYEKMQSDKGSIPDRFSAQQFSDYHSELNMSSLELGDSALYFCASSFVGASSGQFFGPGTRLTVL.

To note about this clonotype: At one end, the junction sequence differs from germline, possibly due to a read error. This chain joins TRBV6-2 or TRBV6-3 and TRBJ2-1, with D possibly TRBD2 on 7 matching bases. The germline CDR1 and CDR2 sequences are MNHEY and SVGEGT. CDR3 length: 16 residues. The CDR3 loop is CAISSHRGGGYNEQFF. CDR3 DNA sequence: TGTGCCATCAGTTCTCATAGGGGGGGGGGCTACAATGAGCAGTTCTTC.

Remarks on this clonotype: At one boundary the junction diverges from the germline segment, which might be a read error. This CDR3 reads CASSGGMGTQYF. CDR3 bases: TGTGCCAGCAGCGGGGGTATGGGGACCCAATACTTC. The chain joins TRBV5-6 to TRBJ2-5; D may match TRBD1 or TRBD2 (5 bases each). The CDR3 is made up of 12 amino acids. CDR1 and CDR2 (germline): SGHDT, YYEEEE.

A note on this clonotype: The final CDR3 position lacks the conserved phenylalanine or tryptophan, pointing to a likely read error. CDR3 residues: CASSSPLETQYL. The CDR3, as DNA: TGTGCCAGCAGCTCCCCCCTAGAGACTCAGTACCTC. J is TRBJ2-5 and V is TRBV12-3 or TRBV12-4; D unresolved. CDR3 length equals 12 residues.

This clonotype has a count of ten or more. V is TRBV20-1 and J is TRBJ1-1, with D uncertain. V was trimmed by 6 bases and J by 4 bases, leaving 12 bases between them. The CDR3 sequence is 12 residues long. The V gene's germline CDR1 is DFQATT and CDR2 SNEGSKA (reference sequence). CDR3 amino acids: CSARRVGTEAFF. The DNA for the CDR3 is TGCAGTGCCCGGAGGGTGGGCACTGAAGCTTTCTTT.

For this clonotype: The junction departs from the called germline gene at one end, perhaps through a read error. The chain joins TRBV6-6 to TRBJ2-5; 8 bases fit TRBD2. Germline lookup yields CDR1 MNHNY and CDR2 SVGAGI (reference sequence). There are 16 residues in the CDR3. CDR3 coding DNA: TGTGTCAGCAGTACTCTAACGGGAGGGAAGCAAGAGACCCAGTACTTC. Its translation: CVSSTLTGGKQETQYF.

Details on this clonotype: The conserved phenylalanine or tryptophan is not found at the CDR3 terminus, so this likely reflects a read error. The V call is TRBV6-5, the J call TRBJ1-2, with 7 bases fitting TRBD1. Germline CDR1 and CDR2: MNHEY and SVGAGI. This CDR3 contains 14 residues. Here the CDR3 reads CACSYQGGNYGYTV. The CDR3 region has the DNA TGTGCCTGCAGTTACCAGGGGGGGAACTATGGCTACACCGTC.

This clonotype was found once. A read error may explain this, as a much larger clone is one base away. The chain couples TRBV13 to TRBJ1-1, with D perhaps TRBD1 (5 bases). There are 13 residues in the CDR3. CDR1 is PRHDT and CDR2 is FYEKMQ in the germline V gene (reference sequence). In DNA, the CDR3 is TGTGCCATCAGCTTAACCGCCCAGGGACAAGCTTTCTTT. It is translated as CAISLTAQGQAFF.

This clonotype has just a few counts. This chain joins TRBV20-1 and TRBJ2-2, with D perhaps TRBD1 (6 bases). Germline V gene data show CDR1 as DFQATT and CDR2 as SNEGSKA (reference sequence). This CDR3 region has 15 residues. Trimming removed 6 bases at V and 1 base at J, with 15 bases between. The CDR3: CSAETGTRNTGELFF. CDR3 nucleotides: TGCAGTGCCGAAACCGGGACACGGAACACCGGGGAGCTGTTTTTT.

This clonotype came up many times. This chain links TRBV12-3 or TRBV12-4 with TRBJ2-5; D is uncertain. The V end lost 3 bases, the J end lost 5 bases, and 10 bases lay between the germline ends. This CDR3 spans 13 amino acids. CDR3 bases: TGTGCCAGCAGTTTTACAGCTAGGGAGACCCAGTACTTC. Amino acids: CASSFTARETQYF.

About this clonotype: A read error is possible here, since a much larger clone lies one base away. The rearrangement links TRBV30 to TRBJ1-6, with D possibly matching TRBD1 (5 bases). CDR1 is GTSNPN, CDR2 SVGIG, per germline (reference sequence). CDR3 length equals 13 residues. V lost 7 bases to trimming and J lost 12 bases, with 19 bases between them. The CDR3 loop reads CASDRGMGLPLHF. As DNA, the CDR3 is TGTGCCTCCGACAGAGGGATGGGATTACCCCTCCACTTT.

This clonotype was observed at least ten times. The rearrangement uses TRBV28 and TRBJ1-4, with TRBD1 as a possible D gene (6 bases). V was shortened by 6 bases and J by 8 bases, with 16 bases between the two germline ends. This CDR3 is 14 amino acids long. Germline V gives CDR1 MDHEN, CDR2 SYDVKM. CDR3 in DNA: TGTGCCAGCAGCCGAAGGGGGGTTCCCGAAAAACTGTTTTTT. The encoded protein is CASSRRGVPEKLFF.

In regard to this clonotype: Germline and junction disagree at one end, which may indicate a read error. The chain links TRBV10-1 to TRBJ2-5; D is perhaps TRBD1 or TRBD2 (5 bases each). The germline gives CDR1 WNHNN, CDR2 SYGVQD (reference sequence). This CDR3 is 18 amino acids long. DNA for the CDR3: TGCGCCAGCAGTGAGTCGAGCTGCGACAAGTCCCAAGGGGAGACTCAGTACTTC. Its translation is CASSESSCDKSQGETQYF.

This clonotype appeared many times. The chain has TRBV6-6 and TRBJ1-3; no reliable D call. The CDR3 runs 14 residues. Trimming removed 5 bases at V and 6 bases at J, with 14 bases between. Germline V CDR1 and CDR2: MNHNY, SVGAGI (reference sequence). CDR3 DNA: TGTGCCAGCAGTCCCCAAGGGAGGGCAAACACCATATATTTT. Translation: CASSPQGRANTIYF.

A note on this clonotype: Because it lacks the conserved phenylalanine or tryptophan at the end, this CDR3 is likely a read error. The DNA is left out, because the CDR3 cannot be placed on it with certainty; the CDR3 is given as TCRdb lists it. The rearrangement links TRBV11-1 to TRBJ2-1; TRBD1 is the table's D call and was not checked against the DNA. The germline V gene has CDR1 SGHAT and CDR2 FQDESV (reference sequence). The CDR3 numbers 18 amino acids, ends counted. The CDR3 reads CASSLAGLRRGASNERFL.

Turning to this clonotype: This may be a read error: a much more frequent sequence differs by one nucleotide. The J gene is TRBJ2-1, the V gene TRBV5-1; 7 bases map to TRBD2. The germline V gene has CDR1 SGHRS and CDR2 YFSETQ. Trimming removed 4 bases from V and 13 bases from J; junction bases left unmatched: 14. This CDR3 is 14 amino acids long. The CDR3 region is CASSPGPSGRIQFF. The CDR3 DNA is TGCGCCAGCAGCCCTGGCCCTAGCGGACGGATCCAGTTCTTC.

This clonotype was picked up many times. CDR3 nucleotides: TGTGCCAGCAGGCCTTTTGCGGGAGGGGCGTACGAGCAGTACTTC. The encoded protein is CASRPFAGGAYEQYF. V usage is TRBV28 and J usage is TRBJ2-7; 9 bases agree with TRBD2. CDR3 length equals 15 residues. CDR1 is MDHEN, CDR2 SYDVKM, per germline. V shed 6 bases and J 4 bases; nucleotides not matched to a gene: 10.

Notes on this clonotype: This may be a read error: a much more frequent sequence differs by one nucleotide. This chain joins TRBV28 and TRBJ2-3; 8 nucleotides match TRBD2. The CDR3 covers 15 residues. CDR1 is MDHEN, CDR2 SYDVKM, per germline. With V trimmed by 7 bases and J by 3 bases, 9 bases remained unmatched. CDR3 nucleotide sequence: TGTGCCAGCATTCCCGAGACTAGCGTAACAGATACGCAGTATTTT. Its protein product is CASIPETSVTDTQYF.

Only one count was recorded for this clonotype. The junction does not match germline at one end; this may be a read error. This chain uses TRBV28 with TRBJ1-4; D remains ambiguous. Germline CDR1 reads MDHEN; CDR2 reads SYDVKM. This CDR3 has 18 amino acids. The CDR3 sequence is CTSSPNPGEIATNEKLFF. In DNA, the CDR3 is TGTACCAGCAGCCCCAATCCGGGAGAGATCGCAACTAATGAAAAACTGTTTTTT.

Notes on this clonotype: This sequence may be a read error, since a much larger clone differs from it by one base. This chain connects TRBV20-1 to TRBJ1-5, with D unresolved. The CDR3 spans 14 residues. Deletions cut 0 bases from V and 2 bases from J, with 8 bases between. Per germline, CDR1 DFQATT and CDR2 SNEGSKA (reference sequence). For the CDR3, the DNA is TGCAGTGCTAGAGATAAGGACCGCAATCAGCCCCAGCATTTT. Its translation is CSARDKDRNQPQHF.